This is a list of T cell receptor beta chains from one sample in a study of T cell responses to AZD1222 COVID-19 vaccine. TCRdb's copy holds only in-frame clones and misses some; the assay was immunoSEQ multiplex PCR. The repertoire holds approximately 71,000 clones, with more than 70% as singletons. Here the sequenced sample was peripheral blood, taken on day 0 of AZD1222 vaccination. These TCRs come from an adult in good health. The CDR3 runs from the conserved cysteine through the conserved F or W. The D gene is left open where the match is weak. Some rows have no size entry. The others give once, few or many, or a class for an expanded clone.

CDR3aa: CASSRGGCYGYTF
CDR3nt: TGTGCCAGCAGCAGGGGGGGCTGCTATGGCTACACCTTC
abundance: .
d_gene: .
j_gene: TRBJ1-2
v_gene: TRBV21-1

CDR3aa: CASSLDRAATSGRDEQYF
CDR3nt: TGTGCCAGCAGCTTAGATAGGGCGGCAACTAGCGGGAGAGACGAGCAGTACTTC
abundance: .
d_gene: TRBD2
j_gene: TRBJ2-7
v_gene: TRBV11-2

CDR3aa: CASSPGTGGGYGYTF
CDR3nt: TGTGCCAGTAGTCCAGGGACAGGGGGCGGCTATGGCTACACCTTC
abundance: .
d_gene: TRBD1
j_gene: TRBJ1-2
v_gene: TRBV19

CDR3aa: CASSWGQGDTDTQYF
CDR3nt: TGTGCCAGCAGCTGGGGACAGGGAGACACAGATACGCAGTATTTT
abundance: medium-sized
d_gene: TRBD1
j_gene: TRBJ2-3
v_gene: TRBV7-9

CDR3aa: CASSQGQTNEKLFF
CDR3nt: TGCGCCAGCAGCCAGGGACAGACGAATGAAAAACTGTTTTTT
abundance: .
d_gene: TRBD1
j_gene: TRBJ1-4
v_gene: TRBV4-1

CDR3aa: CASSQVLEYPADTQYF
CDR3nt: TGTGCCAGCAGCCAGGTGTTAGAATATCCCGCAGATACGCAGTATTTT
abundance: .
d_gene: .
j_gene: TRBJ2-3
v_gene: TRBV3-1/TRBV3-2

CDR3aa: CASSDSGTRTDTQYF
CDR3nt: TGTGCCAGCAGTGACTCGGGCACTCGCACAGATACGCAGTATTTT
abundance: .
d_gene: .
j_gene: TRBJ2-3
v_gene: TRBV6-4

CDR3aa: CSASRRPNEKLFF
CDR3nt: TGCAGTGCTAGTCGACGCCCTAATGAAAAACTGTTTTTT
abundance: once
d_gene: .
j_gene: TRBJ1-4
v_gene: TRBV20-1

CDR3aa: CASSRGAYEKLFF
CDR3nt: TGTGCCAGCAGCCGCGGGGCCTATGAAAAACTGTTTTTT
abundance: .
d_gene: .
j_gene: TRBJ1-4
v_gene: TRBV7-2

CDR3aa: CASSLELAGAYNEQFF
CDR3nt: TGTGCCAGCAGCTTGGAGCTAGCGGGCGCCTACAATGAGCAGTTCTTC
abundance: .
d_gene: TRBD2
j_gene: TRBJ2-1
v_gene: TRBV5-8

CDR3aa: CASSLDGGRTYEQYF
CDR3nt: TGTGCCAGCAGCTTAGACGGGGGGCGAACCTACGAGCAGTACTTC
abundance: .
d_gene: .
j_gene: TRBJ2-7
v_gene: TRBV7-6

CDR3aa: CASSRQGANEKLFF
CDR3nt: TGTGCCAGCTCACGCCAGGGGGCTAATGAAAAACTGTTTTTT
abundance: .
d_gene: TRBD1
j_gene: TRBJ1-4
v_gene: TRBV18

CDR3aa: CASSQRTSGRGGSYNEQFF
CDR3nt: TGTGCCAGCAGCCAGAGGACTAGCGGGAGAGGGGGCTCCTACAATGAGCAGTTCTTC
abundance: .
d_gene: TRBD2
j_gene: TRBJ2-1
v_gene: TRBV14

CDR3aa: CASSIRGTSGNNEQFF
CDR3nt: TGTGCCAGCAGCATCCGCGGGACTAGCGGGAACAATGAGCAGTTCTTC
abundance: .
d_gene: TRBD2
j_gene: TRBJ2-1
v_gene: TRBV11-2

CDR3aa: CASQGTTYEQYF
CDR3nt: TGTGCCAGCCAGGGTACGACGTACGAGCAGTACTTC
abundance: once
d_gene: .
j_gene: TRBJ2-7
v_gene: TRBV28

CDR3aa: CASSLRLAYEQYF
CDR3nt: TGTGCCAGCAGTTTAAGACTAGCCTACGAGCAGTACTTC
abundance: once
d_gene: .
j_gene: TRBJ2-7
v_gene: TRBV28

CDR3aa: CASSTGQGNNSPLHF
CDR3nt: TGTGCCAGTAGCACGGGACAGGGTAATAATTCACCCCTCCACTTT
abundance: .
d_gene: TRBD1
j_gene: TRBJ1-6
v_gene: TRBV19

CDR3aa: CASSLELGRYEQYF
CDR3nt: TGTGCCAGCAGCTTAGAGTTAGGCAGATACGAGCAGTACTTC
abundance: .
d_gene: .
j_gene: TRBJ2-7
v_gene: TRBV11-2

CDR3aa: CAWSVGQVDNQPQHF
CDR3nt: TGTGCCTGGAGCGTTGGACAGGTTGACAATCAGCCCCAGCATTTT
abundance: .
d_gene: TRBD1
j_gene: TRBJ1-5
v_gene: TRBV30

CDR3aa: CASSLVITEAFF
CDR3nt: TGTGCCAGCAGCTTAGTCATCACTGAAGCTTTCTTT
abundance: .
d_gene: .
j_gene: TRBJ1-1
v_gene: TRBV7-9

CDR3aa: CASSLDLSEKLFF
CDR3nt: TGTGCCAGCAGCTTGGATCTTAGTGAAAAACTGTTTTTT
abundance: few
d_gene: .
j_gene: TRBJ1-4
v_gene: TRBV5-6

CDR3aa: CASSLGGGNTIYF
CDR3nt: TGTGCCAGCAGCTTAGGAGGAGGAAACACCATATATTTT
abundance: .
d_gene: .
j_gene: TRBJ1-3
v_gene: TRBV13

CDR3aa: CASSFEGAGKNTEAFF
CDR3nt: TGTGCCAGCAGCTTTGAGGGGGCAGGCAAGAACACTGAAGCTTTCTTT
abundance: .
d_gene: .
j_gene: TRBJ1-1
v_gene: TRBV12-1

CDR3aa: CASSFSGPSYEQYF
CDR3nt: TGTGCCAGCAGTTTCTCGGGACCGTCCTACGAGCAGTACTTC
abundance: .
d_gene: .
j_gene: TRBJ2-7
v_gene: TRBV6-5

CDR3aa: CASADGWLSTDTQYF
CDR3nt: TGTGCCAGCGCGGACGGTTGGCTTAGCACAGATACGCAGTATTTT
abundance: .
d_gene: .
j_gene: TRBJ2-3
v_gene: TRBV14

CDR3aa: CASRGGSNYGYTF
CDR3nt: TGTGCCAGCAGGGGGGGGAGCAACTATGGCTACACCTTC
abundance: .
d_gene: .
j_gene: TRBJ1-2
v_gene: TRBV7-9

CDR3aa: CASSSTSTKNEQFF
CDR3nt: TGCGCCAGCAGCTCGACTAGCACTAAGAATGAGCAGTTCTTC
abundance: .
d_gene: TRBD2
j_gene: TRBJ2-1
v_gene: TRBV5-1

CDR3aa: CARVKENEKLFF
CDR3nt: TGTGCCAGGGTCAAGGAAAATGAAAAACTGTTTTTT
abundance: .
d_gene: .
j_gene: TRBJ1-4
v_gene: TRBV6-5

CDR3aa: CASSPDRGETQYF
CDR3nt: TGTGCCAGCAGCCCGGACAGGGGGGAGACCCAGTACTTC
abundance: .
d_gene: TRBD1
j_gene: TRBJ2-5
v_gene: TRBV11-2

CDR3aa: CATSDGGTSGRAREQFF
CDR3nt: TGTGCCACCAGTGATGGGGGGACTAGCGGGAGGGCGCGGGAGCAGTTCTTC
abundance: .
d_gene: TRBD2
j_gene: TRBJ2-1
v_gene: TRBV24-1

CDR3aa: CASSEGPAGGPTNTGELFF
CDR3nt: TGTGCCAGCAGTGAGGGGCCAGCGGGAGGGCCTACGAACACCGGGGAGCTGTTTTTT
abundance: .
d_gene: TRBD2
j_gene: TRBJ2-2
v_gene: TRBV2

CDR3aa: CASSHWGLSYNEQFF
CDR3nt: TGTGCCAGCAGCCATTGGGGACTCTCCTACAATGAGCAGTTCTTC
abundance: once
d_gene: .
j_gene: TRBJ2-1
v_gene: TRBV14

CDR3aa: CASSTRGTGTSGSVSYNEQFF
CDR3nt: TGTGCCAGCAGTACTAGGGGGACCGGGACTAGCGGGAGTGTCTCCTACAATGAGCAGTTCTTC
abundance: .
d_gene: TRBD2
j_gene: TRBJ2-1
v_gene: TRBV2

CDR3aa: CASNRLAGSYEQYF
CDR3nt: TGTGCCAGCAACCGACTAGCGGGGTCCTACGAGCAGTACTTC
abundance: .
d_gene: TRBD2
j_gene: TRBJ2-7
v_gene: TRBV6-6

CDR3aa: CASSPGTGRSPLHF
CDR3nt: TGTGCCAGCTCACCCGGGACAGGGCGTTCACCCCTCCACTTT
abundance: .
d_gene: TRBD1
j_gene: TRBJ1-6
v_gene: TRBV18

CDR3aa: CASSEGGQSYGYTF
CDR3nt: TGTGCCAGCAGTGAGGGGGGACAGAGCTATGGCTACACCTTC
abundance: .
d_gene: TRBD1
j_gene: TRBJ1-2
v_gene: TRBV27

CDR3aa: CASSLVRVMNTEAFF
CDR3nt: TGTGCCAGCAGCTTAGTTAGGGTTATGAACACTGAAGCTTTCTTT
abundance: .
d_gene: .
j_gene: TRBJ1-1
v_gene: TRBV7-8

CDR3aa: CASSLTRGNEKLFF
CDR3nt: TGCGCCAGCAGCCTTACAAGGGGTAATGAAAAACTGTTTTTT
abundance: .
d_gene: .
j_gene: TRBJ1-4
v_gene: TRBV10-2

CDR3aa: CASSYNSGANVLTF
CDR3nt: TGTGCCAGCAGTTACAACTCTGGGGCCAACGTCCTGACTTTC
abundance: few
d_gene: .
j_gene: TRBJ2-6
v_gene: TRBV6-2/TRBV6-3

CDR3aa: CASTSPVGRGRAFF
CDR3nt: TGTGCCAGCACTTCACCAGTAGGGAGGGGCCGAGCTTTCTTT
abundance: .
d_gene: .
j_gene: TRBJ1-1
v_gene: TRBV6-5

CDR3aa: CASRGGTEAFF
CDR3nt: TGTGCCAGCAGGGGGGGGACTGAAGCTTTCTTT
abundance: .
d_gene: .
j_gene: TRBJ1-1
v_gene: TRBV6-6